This TCR beta chain is drawn from a study of T cell repertoires in cytomegalovirus infection. Study information: HLA-B-restricted CMV epitopes that are well studied were used alongside recently identified HLA-C-restricted ones.

The CDR3 has 13 residues. V was shortened by 4 bases and J by 7 bases, with 14 bases between the two germline ends. In germline, CDR1 is SGHTA, CDR2 FQGNSA. This clonotype was found a few times. The antigen is unknown. TCRdb independently ran MiXCR on the reads; one entry per CDR3 protein. The table lists about half a million distinct CDR3 sequences, about 42% of them singletons, with 35% to 50% in the top ten. Study-wide findings and caveats: In two of eight donors, the top clonotype was HLA-C-restricted CMV-specific.

Source: cultured PBMCs, taken from culture after CMV antigen stimulation. The receptor comes from a human donor in good health (CMV status not recorded). Some clones in this sample may be carry-over from other donors' samples. This chain uses TRBV7-2 with TRBJ2-7, with D unresolved. CDR3 protein: CASSSQYRTEQYF. The CDR3 bases are TGTGCCAGCAGCTCTCAGTACCGTACGGAGCAGTACTTC.